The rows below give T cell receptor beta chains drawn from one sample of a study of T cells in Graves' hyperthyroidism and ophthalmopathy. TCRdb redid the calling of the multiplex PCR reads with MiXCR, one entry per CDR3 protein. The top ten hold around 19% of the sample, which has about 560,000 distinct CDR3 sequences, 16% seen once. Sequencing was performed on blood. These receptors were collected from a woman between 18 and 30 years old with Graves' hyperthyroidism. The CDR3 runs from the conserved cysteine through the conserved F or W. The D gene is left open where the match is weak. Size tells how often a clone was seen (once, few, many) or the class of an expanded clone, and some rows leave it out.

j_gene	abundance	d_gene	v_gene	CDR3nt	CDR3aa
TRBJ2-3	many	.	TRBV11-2	TGTGCCAGCAGCTTAAACCGGGTACCTCTCACAGATACGCAGTATTTT	CASSLNRVPLTDTQYF
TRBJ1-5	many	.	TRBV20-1	TGCAGTGCTAGATCCCCGGGCAATCAGCCCCAGCATTTT	CSARSPGNQPQHF
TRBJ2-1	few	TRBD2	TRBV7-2	TGTGCCAGCAGCTTGTCAAGCGGGGGGGTTCGTAATTACAATGAGCAGTTCTTC	CASSLSSGGVRNYNEQFF
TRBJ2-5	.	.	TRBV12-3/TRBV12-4	TGTGCCAGCAGCGGGCCTGCTGGCCCAAGAGAGCCCCAGTACTTC	CASSGPAGPREPQYF
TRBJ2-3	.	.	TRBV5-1	TGCGCCAGCAGCTTGGCGATTCTAGTCACAGATACGCAGTATTTT	CASSLAILVTDTQYF
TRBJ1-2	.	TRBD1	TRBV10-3	TGTGCCATCAGCCTTGAAGACAGGGACTATGGCTACACCTTC	CAISLEDRDYGYTF
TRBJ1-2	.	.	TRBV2	TGTGCCAGCAGTGCCGGCAGGACCCATGGCTACACCTTC	CASSAGRTHGYTF
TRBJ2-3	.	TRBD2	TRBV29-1	TGCAGCGTTGAAGGAATGGCTAGCGGGGGGGATACGCAGTATTTT	CSVEGMASGGDTQYF
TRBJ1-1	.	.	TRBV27	TGTGCCAGCAGTTTACTAGGGTCGGGTGAAGCTTTCTTT	CASSLLGSGEAFF
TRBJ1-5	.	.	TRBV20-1	TGCAGTGCTCCCGCAGGTGGGCCTAGCAATCAGCCCCAGCATTTT	CSAPAGGPSNQPQHF
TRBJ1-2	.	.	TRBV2	TGTGCCAGCAGTGTAGAAGTCAAGGGGTATGGCTACACCTTC	CASSVEVKGYGYTF
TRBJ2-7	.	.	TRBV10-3	TGTGCCATCAGTTCACAGGGATTCGAGCAGTACTTC	CAISSQGFEQYF
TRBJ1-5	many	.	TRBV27	TGTGCCAGCAGTCCTGGACGCCGCGCAACGTATAGCAATCAGCCCCAGCATTTT	CASSPGRRATYSNQPQHF
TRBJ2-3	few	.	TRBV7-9	TGTGCCAGCAGCTTAGGACGGCGGGATGGGCCAGATACGCAGTATTTT	CASSLGRRDGPDTQYF
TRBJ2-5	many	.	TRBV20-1	TGCAGTGCTATTCCCAGGGAGACCCAGTACTTC	CSAIPRETQYF
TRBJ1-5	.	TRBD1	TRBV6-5	TGTGCCAGCAGTTACGCGGGACAGCTGGGTCAGCCCCGGCATTTT	CASSYAGQLGQPRHF
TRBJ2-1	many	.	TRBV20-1	TGCAGTGCTAGAGATAGAGATAGCTCCTACAATGAGCAGTTCTTC	CSARDRDSSYNEQFF
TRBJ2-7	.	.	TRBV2	TGTGCCAGCAGTGTAATGGGAACGGACGAGCAGTACTTC	CASSVMGTDEQYF
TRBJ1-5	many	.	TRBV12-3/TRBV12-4	TGTGCCAGCAGTTTAGCGCTTTCGGACAGCGTCAATCAGCCCCAGCATTTT	CASSLALSDSVNQPQHF
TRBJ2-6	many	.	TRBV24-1	TGTGCCACCAGTGATAAGACAGGCTCTGGGGCCAACGTCCTGACTTTC	CATSDKTGSGANVLTF
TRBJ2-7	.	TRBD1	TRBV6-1	TGTGCCAGCAGCTTCCCACCGGGACAGGGGGCTGGCGAGCAGTACTTC	CASSFPPGQGAGEQYF
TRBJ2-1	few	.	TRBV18	TGTGCCAGCTCACCTTCCGAAGGGCCAAATGAGCAGTTCTTC	CASSPSEGPNEQFF
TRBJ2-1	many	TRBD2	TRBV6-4	TGTGCCAGCAGTGACGGGGGGGCCTACAATGAGCAGTTCTTC	CASSDGGAYNEQFF
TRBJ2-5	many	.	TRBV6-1	TGTGCCAGCAGTTACCCCGGGGGCTCGGAGACCCAGTACTTC	CASSYPGGSETQYF
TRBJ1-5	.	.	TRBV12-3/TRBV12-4	TGTGCCAGCAGCCAATACGACGGCAGGATTGCGCCCCAGCATTTT	CASSQYDGRIAPQHF
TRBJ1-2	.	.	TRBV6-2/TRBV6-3	TGTGCCAGCAGATGGACAGCGAACTATGGCTACACCTTC	CASRWTANYGYTF
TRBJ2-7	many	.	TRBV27	TGTGCCAGCAGTTCAGGACCGGACGCGCACGACGAGCAGTACTTC	CASSSGPDAHDEQYF
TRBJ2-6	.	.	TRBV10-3	TGTGCCATCAGTGAGTCTAGGGCCAGCCAACCCATTCGACCGTCCTCTGGGGCCAACGTCCTGACTTTC	CAISESRASQPIRPSSGANVLTF
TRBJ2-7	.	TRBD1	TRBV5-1	TGCGCCAGCAGCTGGGACAGGGCTTTCTACGAGCAGTACTTC	CASSWDRAFYEQYF
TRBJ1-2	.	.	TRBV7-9	TGTGCCAGCAGCTTACCGGGACGACCTTACACCTTC	CASSLPGRPYTF
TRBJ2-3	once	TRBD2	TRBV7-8	TGTGCCAGCAGCTCATCACATAGCGGGGGGCCTCCAGATACGCAGTATTTT	CASSSSHSGGPPDTQYF
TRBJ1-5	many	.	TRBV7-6	TGTGCCAGCAGCCCGGGACCCTGGGGCGGCAATCAGCCCCAGCATTTT	CASSPGPWGGNQPQHF
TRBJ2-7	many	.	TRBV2	TGTGCCAGCAGTGAAGTCAGGGCGGACGAGCAGTACTTC	CASSEVRADEQYF
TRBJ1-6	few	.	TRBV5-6	TGTGCCAGCAGCTTAGGAGGGTGGTCACCCCTCCACTTT	CASSLGGWSPLHF
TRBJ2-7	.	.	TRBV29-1	TGCAGCGTTGAAACAGAGAGATCCTACGAGCAGTACTTC	CSVETERSYEQYF
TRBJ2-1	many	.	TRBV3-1	TGTGCCAGCAGCCGTGCCCATGAGCAGTTCTTC	CASSRAHEQFF
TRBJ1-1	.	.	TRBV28	TGTGCCAGCAGTGAGGGCCTGGTGGCTTTCTTT	CASSEGLVAFF
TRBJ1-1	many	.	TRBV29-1	TGCAGCGTGAGGGAGGGGCTGAACACTGAAGCTTTCTTT	CSVREGLNTEAFF
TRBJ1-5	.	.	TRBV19	TGTGCCAGTAGTCCTCGCAGCCATCAGCCCCAGCATTTT	CASSPRSHQPQHF